This is a list of T cell receptor beta chains from one sample in a study of blood T cell repertoires in COVID-19. Profiled with immunoSEQ multiplex PCR; TCRdb holds only in-frame clones, not every one. This table has about 210,000 clones, approximately 82% appearing once. Sequencing was performed on peripheral blood. Every receptor here comes from a woman in her thirties or forties with acute or convalescent COVID-19. Both conserved end residues are part of each CDR3. D genes are given only for firm matches. Size is stated for part of the rows, as once, few or many counts, or as a class when the clone is expanded.

>NA|NA|TRBV7-6|TRBJ2-3
CASSFLRDFTDTQYF
TGTGCCAGCAGCTTCCTCCGGGATTTCACAGATACGCAGTATTTT
>few|NA|TRBV2|TRBJ1-6
CASRPATSYNSPLHF
TGTGCCAGCAGGCCGGCGACAAGTTATAATTCACCCCTCCACTTT
>NA|TRBD2|TRBV29-1|TRBJ2-1
CSVDGGLAGVGEQFF
TGCAGCGTTGACGGAGGACTAGCGGGAGTTGGTGAGCAGTTCTTC
>NA|NA|TRBV10-3|TRBJ2-7
CAISESIQGHYEQYF
TGTGCCATCAGTGAGTCGATACAGGGACACTACGAGCAGTACTTC
>NA|TRBD2|TRBV29-1|TRBJ2-5
CSVSFGLAQETQYF
TGCAGCGTCTCATTCGGACTAGCACAAGAGACCCAGTACTTC
>few|NA|TRBV19|TRBJ1-2
CASSIWRGLEGGYTF
TGTGCCAGTAGTATTTGGAGGGGACTAGAGGGAGGCTACACCTTC
>NA|NA|TRBV9|TRBJ2-1
CASSVTAGANEQFF
TGTGCCAGCAGCGTAACAGCGGGTGCCAATGAGCAGTTCTTC
>NA|TRBD1|TRBV29-1|TRBJ2-7
CSVESDRGEQYF
TGCAGCGTTGAATCCGACAGGGGCGAGCAGTACTTC
>NA|NA|TRBV6-2/TRBV6-3|TRBJ2-7
CASSYSERSYEQYF
TGTGCCAGCAGTTACTCGGAGCGGTCCTACGAGCAGTACTTC
>NA|NA|TRBV6-1|TRBJ1-3
CASSVVGPGSGNTIYF
TGTGCCAGCAGTGTGGTAGGGCCAGGGTCTGGAAACACCATATATTTT
>NA|NA|TRBV19|TRBJ1-6
CASSTVGGGGSPLHF
TGTGCCAGTAGTACCGTCGGGGGGGGAGGATCACCCCTCCACTTT
>NA|NA|TRBV4-3|TRBJ2-3
CASSQGSGSTDTQYF
TGCGCCAGCAGCCAAGGCAGCGGCTCCACAGATACGCAGTATTTT
>NA|TRBD1|TRBV5-1|TRBJ1-2
CASSSRTGGSFFGYTF
TGCGCCAGCAGCTCTAGGACAGGGGGTTCTTTTTTTGGCTACACCTTC
>NA|NA|TRBV5-1|TRBJ2-2
CASTPLIGGNTGELFF
TGCGCCAGCACCCCGTTAATAGGGGGGAACACCGGGGAGCTGTTTTTT
>NA|NA|TRBV27|TRBJ1-5
CASSLRVGNQPQHF
TGTGCCAGCAGTCTCAGGGTTGGCAATCAGCCCCAGCATTTT
>NA|NA|TRBV28|TRBJ1-1
CASSLRPGHNLNEAFF
TGTGCCAGCAGTTTACGTCCAGGACATAACTTAAATGAAGCTTTCTTT
>NA|TRBD1|TRBV15|TRBJ1-2
CATSREGTGANYGYTF
TGTGCCACCAGCAGAGAAGGGACAGGGGCTAACTATGGCTACACCTTC
>NA|TRBD2|TRBV7-2|TRBJ2-1
CASSGRDEQFF
TGTGCCAGCAGCGGGAGGGATGAGCAGTTCTTC
>few|NA|TRBV27|TRBJ2-1
CASSSIDEQFF
TGTGCCAGCAGTTCCATAGATGAGCAGTTCTTC
>NA|TRBD1|TRBV9|TRBJ1-1
CASSVWDRASEAFF
TGTGCCAGCAGCGTTTGGGACAGGGCTTCTGAAGCTTTCTTT
>NA|NA|TRBV18|TRBJ1-3
CASSPPGGRSSGNTIYF
TGTGCCAGCTCACCACCCGGGGGGCGAAGCTCTGGAAACACCATATATTTT
>NA|TRBD2|TRBV15|TRBJ2-2
CATSRVALAANTGELFF
TGTGCCACCAGCAGAGTGGCACTAGCGGCGAACACCGGGGAGCTGTTTTTT
>NA|NA|TRBV11-3|TRBJ2-1
CASSQRMAHYNEQFF
TGTGCCAGCTCCCAACGCATGGCTCACTACAATGAGCAGTTCTTC
>NA|TRBD1|TRBV19|TRBJ1-1
CASSLRGGTVVTEAFF
TGTGCCAGTAGCCTAAGAGGGGGGACAGTTGTCACTGAAGCTTTCTTT
>NA|TRBD1|TRBV9|TRBJ1-3
CASSVGTGPTTYLGNTIYF
TGTGCCAGCAGTGTAGGGACAGGCCCTACAACCTATCTCGGAAACACCATATATTTT
>NA|TRBD2|TRBV6-5|TRBJ2-2
CASSYQAGGTGELFF
TGTGCCAGCAGTTACCAAGCGGGAGGTACCGGGGAGCTGTTTTTT
>NA|NA|TRBV2|TRBJ1-3
CASSEIGNSGNTIYF
TGTGCCAGCAGTGAGATCGGGAACTCTGGAAACACCATATATTTT
>NA|TRBD1|TRBV6-2/TRBV6-3|TRBJ2-6
CASSYSGGPGANVLTF
TGTGCCAGCAGTTACTCAGGGGGCCCTGGGGCCAACGTCCTGACTTTC
>once|NA|TRBV6-2/TRBV6-3|TRBJ2-7
CASSYRNPAYEQYF
TGTGCCAGCAGTTATCGTAATCCGGCCTACGAGCAGTACTTC
>NA|NA|TRBV11-2|TRBJ2-1
CASSIEGSQGNEQFF
TGTGCCAGCAGCATAGAAGGTAGCCAGGGCAATGAGCAGTTCTTC
>NA|TRBD2|TRBV19|TRBJ2-1
CATAQLAGGVEQFF
TGTGCCACCGCGCAACTAGCGGGAGGGGTTGAGCAGTTCTTC
>once|TRBD1|TRBV4-1|TRBJ1-2
CASSLTDRENYGYTF
TGCGCCAGCAGCCTCACGGACAGGGAGAACTATGGCTACACCTTC
>NA|NA|TRBV30|TRBJ2-2
CAWSYGWRGELFF
TGTGCCTGGAGTTATGGATGGCGGGGCGAGCTGTTTTTT
>NA|TRBD1|TRBV5-1|TRBJ2-2
CASSSGQSTGELFF
TGCGCCAGCAGCTCGGGACAGAGCACCGGGGAGCTGTTTTTT
>NA|TRBD2|TRBV19|TRBJ2-3
CASSNQLRAGVGRDTQYF
TGTGCCAGTAGCAATCAACTCAGAGCGGGAGTCGGTAGGGATACGCAGTATTTT
>NA|NA|TRBV7-6|TRBJ2-5
CASSLLGGAQETQYF
TGTGCCAGCAGCTTACTGGGGGGTGCCCAAGAGACCCAGTACTTC
>NA|NA|TRBV27|TRBJ2-7
CASSLWRSSYEQYF
TGTGCCAGCAGTTTATGGAGATCCTCCTACGAGCAGTACTTC
>NA|TRBD2|TRBV5-1|TRBJ2-3
CASSLALAGDADTQYF
TGCGCCAGCAGCTTGGCTCTAGCGGGGGATGCAGATACGCAGTATTTT
>once|NA|TRBV9|TRBJ2-7
CASSVGGSVPYEQYF
TGTGCCAGCAGCGTAGGTGGTAGCGTACCCTACGAGCAGTACTTC
>few|TRBD1|TRBV10-3|TRBJ1-4
CATQGASEKLFF
TGTGCCACGCAGGGGGCGAGTGAAAAACTGTTTTTT
>once|NA|TRBV4-2|TRBJ2-3
CASSQVAPSSDTQYF
TGTGCCAGCAGCCAAGTCGCTCCTAGTTCGGATACGCAGTATTTT